These 29 T cell receptor beta chains were all obtained from the same sample, sequenced in a study of blood T cells in healthy people across ages. PCR was performed a second time for roughly 7 to 11 cycles using a sample-barcoded 5' primer and a J-beta primer mix. TCRdb independently ran MiXCR on the 5' RACE reads; one entry per CDR3 protein. This sample has over 700,000 distinct CDR3 sequences, with more than 20% found just once. In addition, the sample was reused for a study of T cells of mothers and their children.

The sequenced material came from blood. All receptors derive from a boy aged 10-17 years in good health.

The rearrangement uses TRBV4-1 and TRBJ2-5; D uncertain. The J call may not be correct, given that the DNA end is closer to TRBJ2-7. The CDR3 covers 13 residues. Germline CDR1 MGHRA, CDR2 YSYEKL. CDR3 bases: TGCGCCAGCAGCCAAGATTATCAGGACGAGCAGTACTTC. It is translated as CASSQDYQDEQYF.

The CDR3 DNA reads TGCGCCAGCAGCCAAGAGGATACCAGCACAGATACGCAGTATTTT. Protein: CASSQEDTSTDTQYF. The chain employs TRBV4-1 and TRBJ2-3, with unresolved D. CDR1 and CDR2 from the germline V gene are MGHRA and YSYEKL. V lost 0 bases to trimming and J lost 0 bases, with 7 bases between them. The CDR3 is 15 amino acids.

The V and J genes are TRBV7-3 and TRBJ2-1; TRBD1 is a possible D gene (6 bases). The V end lost 3 bases, the J end lost 1 base, and 13 bases lay between the germline ends. In germline, CDR1 is SGHTA, CDR2 FQGTGA. This CDR3 has 16 residues. The CDR3 DNA reads TGTGCCAGCAGCTTGACAGGCGGCGAGTCCTACAATGAGCAGTTCTTC. It specifies CASSLTGGESYNEQFF.

Here the CDR3 DNA reads TGTGCCAGCAGCTTAGGTCCGGGACTAGCGGACCCCTACAATGAGCAGTTCTTC. Protein product: CASSLGPGLADPYNEQFF. The V and J genes are TRBV7-3 and TRBJ2-1; TRBD2 matches at 11 bases. CDR1 and CDR2 from the germline V gene are SGHTA and FQGTGA. The CDR3 covers 18 residues. The J segment lost 2 bases and the V segment lost 2 bases, leaving 8 bases of the junction unmatched.

This clonotype was counted only a few times. This sequence joins TRBV28 and TRBJ2-5, with TRBD2 identical over 8 bases. The J call may be incorrect, as the DNA end agrees better with TRBJ2-1. Germline V lookup: CDR1 MDHEN, CDR2 SYDVKM. The CDR3 has 15 residues. This CDR3 is CASSFLAGGYNEQFF. CDR3 sequence (DNA): TGTGCCAGCAGTTTCTTGGCGGGAGGATATAATGAGCAGTTCTTC.

The chain carries TRBV15 and TRBJ1-1, with D possibly being TRBD1 (5 bases). Between the trimmed V and J ends, which lost 3 bases and 11 bases, there was a span of 10 bases. CDR1 and CDR2 (germline): LNHNV, YYDKDF (reference sequence). This CDR3 comprises 11 residues. The CDR3 DNA reads as TGTGCCACCAGCAGCCGGGCAGGGGCTTTCTTT. This codes for CATSSRAGAFF.

This clonotype appeared a few times. The genes are TRBV3-1 and TRBJ2-3; 7 nucleotides align to TRBD1. The V and J ends lost 3 bases and 2 bases, in that order; junction bases with no gene match: 5. The CDR3 runs to 15 residues. Germline CDR1 reads LGHDT; CDR2 reads YNNKEL (reference sequence). For the CDR3, the DNA is TGTGCCAGCAGCCAGCCCGGGACAGCCACAGATACGCAGTATTTT. Encoded protein: CASSQPGTATDTQYF.

J is TRBJ2-1 and V is TRBV20-1; 14 positions agree with TRBD2. The CDR3 has 15 residues. With 6 bases clipped from V and 4 bases from J, the junction kept 5 bases outside the gene matches. Germline CDR1 and CDR2: DFQATT and SNEGSKA (reference sequence). The CDR3, as DNA: TGCAGTGCAGGGACTAGCGGGAGCCTATACAATGAGCAGTTCTTC. Translating it yields CSAGTSGSLYNEQFF.

The rearrangement links TRBV20-1 to TRBJ2-5, with 10 bases that match TRBD2. The germline CDR1 and CDR2 sequences are DFQATT and SNEGSKA (reference sequence). CDR3 size: 15 residues. J was trimmed by 4 bases and V by 3 bases; bases with no gene match: 8. The CDR3 sequence: CSASRSGGARETQYF. The CDR3 bases are TGCAGTGCTAGTCGGAGCGGGGGGGCCAGAGAGACCCAGTACTTC.

This clonotype was detected many times. J is TRBJ2-7 and V is TRBV18, with a tentative D call TRBD1 (5 bases). Germline V CDR1 and CDR2: KGHSH, LQKENI. The CDR3 runs 15 residues. With 3 bases removed from V and 2 bases from J, the gap between germline ends came to 14 bases. The CDR3 protein is CASSPVPGPTYEQYF. The DNA of the CDR3 is TGTGCCAGCTCACCTGTGCCAGGGCCTACCTACGAGCAGTACTTC.

This clonotype has only a few counts. The V gene is TRBV4-1, the J gene TRBJ2-5; a possible D gene is TRBD2 (5 bases). Germline CDR1 and CDR2: MGHRA and YSYEKL. The V and J ends lost 0 bases and 8 bases respectively, with 16 bases between them. CDR3 length: 15 amino acids. CDR3 nucleotide sequence: TGCGCCAGCAGCCAAGATCGGGAATTTGGAGGCACCCAGTACTTC. It yields the protein CASSQDREFGGTQYF.

This clonotype was counted at least ten times. This rearrangement joins TRBV10-3 to TRBJ2-7; the D call may be TRBD1 or TRBD2 (5 bases each). Germline values: CDR1 ENHRY, CDR2 SYGVKD. Trimming cost V 8 bases and J 6 bases, with 17 bases left between them. The CDR3 runs to 13 residues. CDR3 DNA sequence: TGTGCCATCGGGACGGGCGAAGCCACCGAGCAGTACTTC. Its protein product is CAIGTGEATEQYF.

V gene TRBV10-2 combines with J gene TRBJ2-1; 9 nucleotides match TRBD1. Germline assignment: CDR1 WSHSY and CDR2 SAAADI. V gave up 7 bases and J gave up 4 bases; unmatched junction bases: 11. CDR3 length: 16 amino acids. CDR3 residues: CASTRSGQGKYNEQFF. CDR3 DNA: TGCGCCAGCACCCGATCAGGACAGGGGAAGTACAATGAGCAGTTCTTC.

The chain combines TRBV5-1 with TRBJ1-1, with D unresolved. Germline V lookup: CDR1 SGHRS, CDR2 YFSETQ. Trimming took off 4 bases at V and 4 bases at J, with 14 bases between the two ends. The CDR3 sequence is 14 residues long. CDR3 in amino acids: CASSPAQRITEAFF. CDR3 DNA sequence: TGCGCCAGCAGCCCCGCCCAGAGGATCACTGAAGCTTTCTTT.

This clonotype has only a few counts. V and J are TRBV28 and TRBJ2-6; D perhaps matches TRBD2 (5 bases). The CDR3 runs to 17 residues. CDR1 MDHEN and CDR2 SYDVKM come from the germline V gene. The V end was cut by 5 bases, the J end by 2 bases, with 16 bases between. CDR3 coding DNA: TGTGCCAGCAGTGCCCCGGGCGCGGGCACTGGGGCCAACGTCCTGACTTTC. The encoded protein is CASSAPGAGTGANVLTF.

The rearrangement uses TRBV6-5 and TRBJ1-4; the D is unclear. With 1 base removed from V and 3 bases from J, the gap between germline ends came to 9 bases. The CDR3 loop spans 15 amino acids. Germline V gene data show CDR1 as MNHEY and CDR2 as SVGAGI. CDR3 sequence: CASSYFWGSNEKLFF. The CDR3 bases are TGTGCCAGCAGTTACTTCTGGGGATCTAATGAAAAACTGTTTTTT.

This clonotype was found a few times. The chain uses TRBV7-2 and TRBJ2-2; D remains unclear. Germline V gene data show CDR1 as SGHTA and CDR2 as FQGNSA. Between the trimmed V and J ends, which lost 1 base and 5 bases, there was a span of 11 bases. This CDR3 is 15 amino acids long. CDR3 loop: CASSLGRELTGELFF. The CDR3 bases are TGTGCCAGCAGCTTAGGGCGAGAGCTGACCGGGGAGCTGTTTTTT.

This sequence joins TRBV5-1 and TRBJ1-4; D remains ambiguous. Germline assignment: CDR1 SGHRS and CDR2 YFSETQ. This CDR3 has 15 amino acids. The ends were cut back, 4 bases at V and 0 bases at J, with 10 bases in the middle. The CDR3 spells CASSRNSATNEKLFF. For the CDR3, the DNA is TGCGCCAGCAGCCGCAACTCAGCAACTAATGAAAAACTGTTTTTT.

The chain carries TRBV29-1 and TRBJ2-5, with D tentatively TRBD1 (6 bases). CDR3 length equals 13 residues. V shed 1 base and J shed 5 bases, with 11 bases lying between them. CDR1 is SQVTM and CDR2 is ANQGSEA in the germline V gene. Here the CDR3 DNA reads TGCAGCGTTGAAGGGCGACAGGAGGAGACCCAGTACTTC. Its protein product is CSVEGRQEETQYF.

This clonotype was seen more than once but under ten times. J is TRBJ2-1 and V is TRBV5-1; D remains unclear. Germline CDR1 reads SGHRS; CDR2 reads YFSETQ. With 5 bases removed from V and 7 bases from J, the gap between germline ends came to 7 bases. The CDR3 length is 11 residues. CDR3 coding DNA: TGCGCCAGCAGGAAGGGTAATGAGCAGTTCTTC. It encodes CASRKGNEQFF. Together with reference TRBV5-1 and TRBJ2-1, the CDR3 gives the full variable domain: KAGVTQTPRYLIKTRGQQVTLSCSPISGHRSVSWYQQTPGQGLQFLFEYFSETQRNKGNFPGRFSGRQFSNSRSEMNVSTLELGDSALYLCASRKGNEQFFGPGTRLTVL.

The chain employs TRBV4-3 and TRBJ2-3; D remains ambiguous. The germline V gene encodes CDR1 LGHNA and CDR2 YSLEER. The V end was cut by 0 bases, the J end by 2 bases, with 3 bases between. This CDR3 contains 13 residues. CDR3 amino acids: CASSQEDTDTQYF. CDR3 coding DNA: TGCGCCAGCAGCCAAGAGGACACAGATACGCAGTATTTT.

This clonotype occurred a few times. The chain carries TRBV20-1 and TRBJ2-7; unclear D gene. Trimming removed 3 bases at V and 1 base at J, with 7 bases between. CDR1 and CDR2 (germline): DFQATT, SNEGSKA (reference sequence). There are 12 residues in the CDR3. In nucleotides, the CDR3 is TGCAGTGCTAGTTACAGTTCCTACGAGCAGTACTTC. Translating gives CSASYSSYEQYF.

This clonotype showed up just a few times. The J gene is TRBJ2-5, the V gene TRBV29-1; no clear D gene. The DNA end lines up better with TRBJ2-1; the J call may be wrong. The CDR3 spans 13 residues. Germline-derived CDR1 and CDR2 are SQVTM and ANQGSEA. The CDR3 bases are TGCAGCGTTCACCAGGCGGCCTACAATGAGCAGTTCTTC. This gives the protein CSVHQAAYNEQFF.

In its sample, this clonotype was seen a few times. Germline and junction disagree at one end, which may indicate a read error. The chain carries TRBV4-1 and TRBJ2-3, with 8 bases fitting TRBD2. The CDR3 is made up of 14 amino acids. CDR1 is MGHRA, CDR2 YSYEKL, per germline. The CDR3 nucleotides read TGCGCCAGCAGCCACGGGGGGGCCACAGATGCGCAGTATTTT. The encoded protein is CASSHGGATDAQYF.

This clonotype showed up just a few times. The J gene is TRBJ2-1, the V gene TRBV20-1; unclear D gene. The CDR3 totals 14 residues. Trimming removed 0 bases at V and 0 bases at J, with 6 bases between. CDR1 is DFQATT, CDR2 SNEGSKA, per germline (reference sequence). The CDR3 DNA sequence: TGCAGTGCTAGAGATGGGCGCTCCTACAATGAGCAGTTCTTC. Translating it yields CSARDGRSYNEQFF.

This clonotype was counted between two and nine times. The V call is TRBV9, the J call TRBJ1-2; TRBD1 agrees at 9 bases. CDR3 size: 16 residues. V was pared by 3 bases and J by 1 base, with 7 bases of the junction left unmatched. Per germline, CDR1 SGDLS and CDR2 YYNGEE. DNA of the CDR3: TGTGCCAGCAGCGCCAGCACAGGGGGCAGTAACTATGGCTACACCTTC. Protein sequence: CASSASTGGSNYGYTF.

This clonotype has only a few counts. This rearrangement joins TRBV6-5 to TRBJ2-1, with D maybe TRBD2 (7 bases). The germline V gene has CDR1 MNHEY and CDR2 SVGAGI. V was cut by 7 bases and J by 4 bases, with 14 bases left in between. The CDR3 spans 14 residues. The CDR3 coding sequence is TGTGCCAGCAACTCGGGGGGCCTTTACAATGAGCAGTTCTTC. It specifies CASNSGGLYNEQFF.

The chain combines TRBV20-1 with TRBJ2-4; D not certain. Trimming cost V 1 base and J 4 bases, with 5 bases left between them. Germline values: CDR1 DFQATT, CDR2 SNEGSKA (reference sequence). The CDR3 length is 12 residues. The CDR3 is CSARVAKNIQYF. The CDR3 bases are TGCAGTGCTAGAGTCGCAAAAAACATTCAGTACTTC.

To note about this clonotype: A junction boundary mismatches the germline segment, possibly from a read error. The V gene is TRBV12-3 or TRBV12-4, the J gene TRBJ1-5; D not resolved. CDR3 length: 13 residues. CDR3 coding DNA: TGTACCAGCAGTTTAAACCGGGATCAGCCCCAGCATTTT. Encoded protein: CTSSLNRDQPQHF.